The 15 T cell receptor beta chains given below trace back to one sample, sequenced in a study of PD-L1 blockade in urothelial cancer (dated by TCRdb to about 2017). Libraries were constructed by the immunoSEQ multiplex PCR assay. As stored in TCRdb, this immuneACCESS dataset retains in-frame rearrangements with V and J assigned. A fraction of the clones does not appear; measured against another copy, unresolved V genes explain less than half of the discrepancy, and the remainder lacks a known reason. The sample table shows tens of thousands of clones, and around four fifths are seen once. The ten largest clones capture 4% to 6% of the sample. This material consisted of PBMCs, taken around atezolizumab (anti-PD-L1) treatment. These receptors came from a man in his sixties or seventies with urothelial cancer.

This clone was detected only once. The CDR3 spells CASSPWIAGRETQYF. The DNA of the CDR3 is TGCGCCAGCAGCCCCTGGATAGCGGGGAGGGAGACCCAGTACTTC. This chain links TRBV4-1 with TRBJ2-5, with 8 bases matching TRBD2. The V gene's germline CDR1 is MGHRA and CDR2 YSYEKL. This CDR3 spans 15 amino acids. V gave up 4 bases and J gave up 5 bases; unmatched junction bases: 9.

This clone was detected only a few times. The CDR3 nucleotides are TGTGCCAGTAGCACGACGGGGGGGATCGGCAATCAGCCCCAGCATTTT. Translating it yields CASSTTGGIGNQPQHF. V gene TRBV19 combines with J gene TRBJ1-5; possible D gene TRBD1, 5 bases. Looked up from germline, CDR1 is LNHDA and CDR2 is SQIVND (reference sequence). The CDR3 has 16 amino acids. The V gene lost 6 bases and the J gene lost 2 bases, with 17 bases spanning the gap.

In DNA form, the CDR3 reads TGCGCCAGCAGCCCCGACAGGGGGCGGGAGACCCAGTACTTC. Translating it yields CASSPDRGRETQYF. This chain connects TRBV5-1 to TRBJ2-5, with 10 bases aligning to TRBD1. The CDR3 totals 14 residues. Looked up from germline, CDR1 is SGHRS and CDR2 is YFSETQ. The V and J ends lost 4 bases and 5 bases, in that order; junction bases with no gene match: 5.

In nucleotides, the CDR3 is TGCGCCACACGGGACGGGAGCTCCTACAATGAGCAGTTCTTC. This gives the protein CATRDGSSYNEQFF. The chain employs TRBV10-2 and TRBJ2-1, with D maybe TRBD2 (6 bases). CDR1 is WSHSY, CDR2 SAAADI, per germline. CDR3 size: 14 residues. Trimming cost V 10 bases and J 0 bases, with 13 bases left between them.

The V and J genes are TRBV5-1 and TRBJ2-7; 14 nucleotides match TRBD2. Germline-derived CDR1 and CDR2 are SGHRS and YFSETQ. Trimming removed 4 bases from V and 2 bases from J; junction bases left unmatched: 5. The CDR3 length is 16 residues. The CDR3 region is CASSPGLAGGAYEQYF. As DNA, the CDR3 is TGCGCCAGCAGCCCTGGACTAGCGGGAGGAGCCTACGAGCAGTACTTC. The full variable domain, with the rest looked up from reference TRBV5-1 and TRBJ2-7, is KAGVTQTPRYLIKTRGQQVTLSCSPISGHRSVSWYQQTPGQGLQFLFEYFSETQRNKGNFPGRFSGRQFSNSRSEMNVSTLELGDSALYLCASSPGLAGGAYEQYFGPGTRLTVT.

In this sample, this clone turned up once. The chain joins TRBV7-9 to TRBJ2-2, with 7 bases identical to TRBD2. CDR1 SEHNR and CDR2 FQNEAQ come from the germline V gene (reference sequence). V shed 4 bases and J 0 bases; nucleotides not matched to a gene: 11. This CDR3 is built from 18 residues. Written as DNA, the CDR3 is TGTGCCAGCAGCTCTCGGCTCCAACTAGCGACGAACACCGGGGAGCTGTTTTTT. Its translation is CASSSRLQLATNTGELFF. Full variable domain (missing parts from reference TRBV7-9 and TRBJ2-2): DTGVSQNPRHKITKRGQNVTFRCDPISEHNRLYWYRQTLGQGPEFLTYFQNEAQLEKSRLLSDRFSAERPKGSFSTLEIQRTEQGDSAMYLCASSSRLQLATNTGELFFGEGSRLTVL.

This rearrangement joins TRBV5-1 to TRBJ1-1; D ambiguous. The CDR3 has 13 residues. Germline values: CDR1 SGHRS, CDR2 YFSETQ. Trimming pared 2 bases from V and 4 bases from J, leaving 9 bases between. CDR3 in amino acids: CASSFEILTEAFF. The CDR3, as DNA: TGCGCCAGCAGCTTCGAGATACTCACTGAAGCTTTCTTT.

The chain employs TRBV5-6 and TRBJ2-1; TRBD1 aligns across 8 bases. The V gene's germline CDR1 is SGHDT and CDR2 YYEEEE. Trimming took 4 bases from V and 0 from J; bases not matched to a gene: 6. The CDR3 extends over 16 amino acids. The CDR3 reads CASSPRQGSSYNEQFF. The DNA of the CDR3 is TGTGCCAGCAGCCCCCGACAGGGGAGCTCCTACAATGAGCAGTTCTTC.

V is TRBV6-1 and J is TRBJ2-6, with no clear D. The length of the CDR3 is 16 residues. Germline V CDR1 and CDR2: MNHNS, SASEGT. Between the trimmed V and J ends, which lost 2 bases and 0 bases, there was a span of 8 bases. The CDR3 here is CASSEQDSSGANVLTF. CDR3 nucleotide sequence: TGTGCCAGCAGTGAACAGGATTCCTCTGGGGCCAACGTCCTGACTTTC.

The gene calls are TRBV9 and TRBJ2-3; possibly TRBD1 for D (7 bases). The CDR3 extends over 15 amino acids. CDR1 and CDR2 from the germline V gene are SGDLS and YYNGEE. Trimming took off 1 base at V and 4 bases at J, with 13 bases between the two ends. The CDR3 sequence: CASSVNQGGADTQYF. DNA for the CDR3: TGTGCCAGCAGCGTAAACCAGGGGGGCGCAGATACGCAGTATTTT.

The chain joins TRBV6-1 to TRBJ1-1, with 8 bases fitting TRBD1. Losses at the gene ends were 6 bases for V and 4 bases for J; bases not matched to a gene: 7. The CDR3 is 14 amino acids. Germline V gene sequence: CDR1 MNHNS, CDR2 SASEGT. CDR3 nucleotides: TGTGCCAGCAGAATTAAGGACAGGGTCACTGAAGCTTTCTTT. This gives the protein CASRIKDRVTEAFF.

V is TRBV7-2 and J is TRBJ2-7; 8 bases line up with TRBD1. Germline CDR1 SGHTA, CDR2 FQGNSA. CDR3 length: 14 amino acids. With V trimmed by 6 bases and J by 0 bases, 4 bases remained unmatched. Here the CDR3 DNA reads TGTGCCAGCAGATCTGGACAGGGCTCCTACGAGCAGTACTTC. Protein product: CASRSGQGSYEQYF.

This chain joins TRBV28 and TRBJ2-1; 12 bases are shared with TRBD2. This CDR3 spans 15 amino acids. Germline CDR1 and CDR2: MDHEN and SYDVKM. V lost 2 bases to trimming and J lost 4 bases; unmatched junction nucleotides: 0. CDR3 in amino acids: CASSLGLAGYNEQFF. The CDR3 region has the DNA TGTGCCAGCAGTTTAGGACTAGCGGGGTACAATGAGCAGTTCTTC.

This rearrangement joins TRBV30 to TRBJ2-7, with D maybe TRBD2 (5 bases). Germline values: CDR1 GTSNPN, CDR2 SVGIG (reference sequence). CDR3 length equals 14 residues. V was clipped by 0 bases and J by 7 bases, with 16 bases between them. The CDR3 here is CAWSVPAGTGEQYF. The CDR3 DNA follows: TGTGCCTGGAGTGTACCCGCAGGAACGGGGGAGCAGTACTTC.

The V call is TRBV2, the J call TRBJ2-5; 8 positions match TRBD2. CDR3 size: 15 residues. Germline V CDR1 and CDR2: SNHLY, FYNNEI. The ends lost 9 bases at V and 1 base at J; junction bases unmatched: 10. The CDR3 protein is CASRTSGGLQETQYF. The CDR3 DNA follows: TGTGCCAGTCGAACTAGCGGAGGCCTCCAAGAGACCCAGTACTTC.